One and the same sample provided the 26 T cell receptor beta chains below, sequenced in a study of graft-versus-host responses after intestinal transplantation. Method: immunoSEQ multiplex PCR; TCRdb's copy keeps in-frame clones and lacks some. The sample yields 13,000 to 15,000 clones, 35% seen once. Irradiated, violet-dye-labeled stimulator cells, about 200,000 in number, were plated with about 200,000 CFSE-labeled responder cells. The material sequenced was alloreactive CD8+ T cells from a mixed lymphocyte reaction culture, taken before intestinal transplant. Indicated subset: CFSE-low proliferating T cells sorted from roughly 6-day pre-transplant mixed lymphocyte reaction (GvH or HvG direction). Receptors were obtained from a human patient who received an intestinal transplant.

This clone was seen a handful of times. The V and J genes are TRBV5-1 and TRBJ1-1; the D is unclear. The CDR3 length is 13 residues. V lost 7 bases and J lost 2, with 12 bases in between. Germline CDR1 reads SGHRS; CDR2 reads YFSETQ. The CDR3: CASAPGYNTEAFF. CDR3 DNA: TGCGCCAGCGCCCCGGGATACAACACTGAAGCTTTCTTT.

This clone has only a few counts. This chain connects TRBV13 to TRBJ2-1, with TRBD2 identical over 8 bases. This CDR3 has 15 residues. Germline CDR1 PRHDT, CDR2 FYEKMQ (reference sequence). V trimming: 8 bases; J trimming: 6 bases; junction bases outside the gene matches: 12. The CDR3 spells CASGSLAGTPNEQFF. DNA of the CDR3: TGTGCCAGCGGCTCCTTAGCGGGGACACCCAATGAGCAGTTCTTC.

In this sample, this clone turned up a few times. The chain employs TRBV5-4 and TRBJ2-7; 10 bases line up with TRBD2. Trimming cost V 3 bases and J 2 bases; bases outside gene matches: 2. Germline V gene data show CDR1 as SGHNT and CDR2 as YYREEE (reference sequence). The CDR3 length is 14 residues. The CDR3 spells CASSSSGGAYEQYF. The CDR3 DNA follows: TGTGCCAGCAGCTCGAGCGGGGGGGCCTACGAGCAGTACTTC. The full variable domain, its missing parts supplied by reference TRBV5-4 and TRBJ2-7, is ETGVTQSPTHLIKTRGQQVTLRCSSQSGHNTVSWYQQALGQGPQFIFQYYREEENGRGNFPPRFSGLQFPNYSSELNVNALELDDSALYLCASSSSGGAYEQYFGPGTRLTVT.

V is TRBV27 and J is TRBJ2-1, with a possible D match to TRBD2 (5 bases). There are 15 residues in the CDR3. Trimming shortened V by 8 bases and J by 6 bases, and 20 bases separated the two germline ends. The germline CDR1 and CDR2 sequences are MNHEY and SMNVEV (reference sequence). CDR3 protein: CASSGLFAPGNEQFF. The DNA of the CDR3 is TGTGCCAGCTCCGGACTGTTCGCTCCTGGCAATGAGCAGTTCTTC.

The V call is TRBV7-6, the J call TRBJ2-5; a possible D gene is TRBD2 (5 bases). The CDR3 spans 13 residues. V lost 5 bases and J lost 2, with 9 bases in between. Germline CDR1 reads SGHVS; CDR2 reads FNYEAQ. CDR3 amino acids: CASSQRLQETQYF. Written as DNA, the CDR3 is TGTGCCAGCAGCCAACGACTACAAGAGACCCAGTACTTC.

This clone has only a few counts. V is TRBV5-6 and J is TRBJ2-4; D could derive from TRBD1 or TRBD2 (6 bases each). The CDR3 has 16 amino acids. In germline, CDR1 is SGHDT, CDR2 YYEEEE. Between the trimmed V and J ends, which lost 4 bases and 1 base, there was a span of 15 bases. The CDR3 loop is CASSPEPGAAKNIQYF. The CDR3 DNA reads TGTGCCAGCAGCCCTGAGCCGGGGGCGGCCAAAAACATTCAGTACTTC.

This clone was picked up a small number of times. The CDR3 here is CAWDGTGYYEQYF. The CDR3 DNA follows: TGTGCCTGGGACGGGACAGGATACTACGAGCAGTACTTC. The rearrangement joins TRBV30 to TRBJ2-7, with 8 bases that match TRBD1. Germline CDR1 GTSNPN, CDR2 SVGIG (reference sequence). CDR3 size: 13 residues. V was pared by 5 bases and J by 3 bases, with 6 bases of the junction left unmatched.

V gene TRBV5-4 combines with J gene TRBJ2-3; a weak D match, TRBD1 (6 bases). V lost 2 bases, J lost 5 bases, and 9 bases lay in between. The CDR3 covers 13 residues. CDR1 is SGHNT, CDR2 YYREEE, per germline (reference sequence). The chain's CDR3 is CASSFFRGDTQYF. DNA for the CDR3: TGTGCCAGCAGCTTCTTCAGGGGAGATACGCAGTATTTT.

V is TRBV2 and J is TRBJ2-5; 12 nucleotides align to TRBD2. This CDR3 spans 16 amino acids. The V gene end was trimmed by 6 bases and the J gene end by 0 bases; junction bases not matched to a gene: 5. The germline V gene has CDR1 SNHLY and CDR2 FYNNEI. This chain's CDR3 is CASRAGTSGYQETQYF. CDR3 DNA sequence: TGTGCCAGCAGGGCAGGGACTAGCGGGTACCAAGAGACCCAGTACTTC.

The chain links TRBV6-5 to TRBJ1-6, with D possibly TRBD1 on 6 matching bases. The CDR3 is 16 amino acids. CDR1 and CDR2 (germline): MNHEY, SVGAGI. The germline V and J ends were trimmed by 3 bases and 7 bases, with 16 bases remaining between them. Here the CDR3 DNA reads TGTGCCAGCAGTTATGACAGGTTGGGCGTAAATTCACCCCTCCACTTT. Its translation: CASSYDRLGVNSPLHF.

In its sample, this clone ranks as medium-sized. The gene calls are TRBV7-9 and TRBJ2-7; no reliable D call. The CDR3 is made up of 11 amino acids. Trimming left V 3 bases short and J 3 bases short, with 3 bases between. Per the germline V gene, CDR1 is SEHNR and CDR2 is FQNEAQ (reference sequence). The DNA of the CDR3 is TGTGCCAGCAGCTTTCTCTACGAGCAGTACTTC. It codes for CASSFLYEQYF.

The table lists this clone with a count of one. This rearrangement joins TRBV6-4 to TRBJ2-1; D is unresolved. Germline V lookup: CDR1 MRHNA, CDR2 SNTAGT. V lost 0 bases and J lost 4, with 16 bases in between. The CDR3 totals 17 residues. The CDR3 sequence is CASSDSIRYGSYNEQFF. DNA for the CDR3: TGTGCCAGCAGTGACTCGATACGGTACGGGTCTTACAATGAGCAGTTCTTC.

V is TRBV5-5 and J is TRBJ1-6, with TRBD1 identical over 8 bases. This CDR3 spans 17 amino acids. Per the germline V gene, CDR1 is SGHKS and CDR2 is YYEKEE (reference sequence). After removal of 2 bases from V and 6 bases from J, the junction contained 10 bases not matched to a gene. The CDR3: CASSLEGRGQINSPLHF. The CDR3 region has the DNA TGTGCCAGCAGCTTAGAGGGCAGGGGGCAGATTAATTCACCCCTCCACTTT.

The CDR3 sequence: CASTLAGGTDTQYF. In DNA form, the CDR3 reads TGTGCCAGCACCTTGGCGGGGGGCACAGATACGCAGTATTTT. This chain links TRBV6-6 with TRBJ2-3; 7 positions agree with TRBD2. The germline gives CDR1 MNHNY, CDR2 SVGAGI (reference sequence). With V trimmed by 7 bases and J by 1 base, 5 bases remained unmatched. This CDR3 comprises 14 residues.

CDR3 in DNA: TGTGCCAGCAGCACCTGGACTAGCGGGGGGGCCGTCAGCTCCTACGAGCAGTACTTC. Its protein is CASSTWTSGGAVSSYEQYF. V usage is TRBV5-6 and J usage is TRBJ2-7; 15 bases line up with TRBD2. V shed 4 bases and J 0 bases; nucleotides not matched to a gene: 11. This CDR3 has 19 amino acids. Germline lookup yields CDR1 SGHDT and CDR2 YYEEEE. Based on the CDR3 plus reference TRBV5-6 and TRBJ2-7, the full variable domain is DAGVTQSPTHLIKTRGQQVTLRCSPKSGHDTVSWYQQALGQGPQFIFQYYEEEERQRGNFPDRFSGHQFPNYSSELNVNALLLGDSALYLCASSTWTSGGAVSSYEQYFGPGTRLTVT.

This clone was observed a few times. This chain's CDR3 is CASSHDWDRSSYNSPLHF. CDR3 bases: TGTGCCAGCAGCCATGATTGGGACAGGAGCTCCTATAATTCACCCCTCCACTTT. This sequence joins TRBV4-2 and TRBJ1-6; 8 bases fit TRBD1. CDR3 length: 18 residues. The V gene end was trimmed by 3 bases and the J gene end by 0 bases; junction bases not matched to a gene: 7. CDR1 LGHNA and CDR2 YNFKEQ come from the germline V gene.

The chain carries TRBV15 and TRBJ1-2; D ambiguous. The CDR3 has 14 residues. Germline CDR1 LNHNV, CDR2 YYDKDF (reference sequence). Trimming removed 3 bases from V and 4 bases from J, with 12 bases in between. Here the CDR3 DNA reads TGTGCCACCAGCAGGATGAACAGAGTCTATGGCTACACCTTC. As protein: CATSRMNRVYGYTF.

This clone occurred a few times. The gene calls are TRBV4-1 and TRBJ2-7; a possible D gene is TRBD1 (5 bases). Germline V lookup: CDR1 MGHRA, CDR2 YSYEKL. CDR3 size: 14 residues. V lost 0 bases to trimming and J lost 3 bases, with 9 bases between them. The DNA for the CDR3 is TGCGCCAGCAGCCAAGATCAGGGAAACTACGAGCAGTACTTC. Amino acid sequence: CASSQDQGNYEQYF.

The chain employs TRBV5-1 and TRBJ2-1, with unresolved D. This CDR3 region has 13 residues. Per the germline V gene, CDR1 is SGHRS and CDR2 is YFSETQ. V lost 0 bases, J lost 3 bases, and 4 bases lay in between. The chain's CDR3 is CASSLEIYNEQFF. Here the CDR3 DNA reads TGCGCCAGCAGCTTGGAAATCTACAATGAGCAGTTCTTC.

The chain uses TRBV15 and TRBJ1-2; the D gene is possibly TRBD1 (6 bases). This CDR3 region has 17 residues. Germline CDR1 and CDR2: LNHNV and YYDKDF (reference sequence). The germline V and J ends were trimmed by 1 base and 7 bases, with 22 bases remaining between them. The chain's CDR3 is CATSRGTETTSGGGYTF. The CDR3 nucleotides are TGTGCCACCAGCAGAGGGACAGAAACAACCTCGGGGGGTGGCTACACCTTC.

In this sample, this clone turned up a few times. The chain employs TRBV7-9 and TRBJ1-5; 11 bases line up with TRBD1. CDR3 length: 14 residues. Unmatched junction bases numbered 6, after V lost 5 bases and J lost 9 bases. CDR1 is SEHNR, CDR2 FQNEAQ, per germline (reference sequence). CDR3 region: CASSTGTGGLPQHF. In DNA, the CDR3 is TGTGCCAGCAGCACCGGGACAGGGGGGCTGCCCCAGCATTTT.

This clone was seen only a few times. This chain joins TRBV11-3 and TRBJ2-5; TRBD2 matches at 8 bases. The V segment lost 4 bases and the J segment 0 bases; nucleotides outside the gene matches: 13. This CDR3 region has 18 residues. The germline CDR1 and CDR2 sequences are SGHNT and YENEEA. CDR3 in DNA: TGTGCCAGCAGCTCCTGGACTAGCCACAAGTCGTACCAAGAGACCCAGTACTTC. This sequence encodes CASSSWTSHKSYQETQYF.

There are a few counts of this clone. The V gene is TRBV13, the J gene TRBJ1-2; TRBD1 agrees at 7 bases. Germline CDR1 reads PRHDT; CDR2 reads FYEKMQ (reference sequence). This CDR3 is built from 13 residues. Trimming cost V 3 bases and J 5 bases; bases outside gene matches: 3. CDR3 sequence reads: CASSLGQIYGYTF. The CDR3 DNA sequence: TGTGCCAGCAGCTTGGGACAGATTTATGGCTACACCTTC.

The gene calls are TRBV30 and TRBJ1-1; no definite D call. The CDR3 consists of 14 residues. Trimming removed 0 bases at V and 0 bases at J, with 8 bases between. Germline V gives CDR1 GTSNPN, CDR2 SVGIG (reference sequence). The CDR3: CAWSVRLMNTEAFF. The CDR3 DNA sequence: TGTGCCTGGAGTGTACGCCTCATGAACACTGAAGCTTTCTTT.

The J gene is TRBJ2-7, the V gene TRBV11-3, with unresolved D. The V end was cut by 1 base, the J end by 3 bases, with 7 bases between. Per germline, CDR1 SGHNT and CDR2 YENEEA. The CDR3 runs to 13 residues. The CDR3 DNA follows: TGTGCCAGCAGCTTAGGACGCGTCTACGAGCAGTACTTC. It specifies CASSLGRVYEQYF.

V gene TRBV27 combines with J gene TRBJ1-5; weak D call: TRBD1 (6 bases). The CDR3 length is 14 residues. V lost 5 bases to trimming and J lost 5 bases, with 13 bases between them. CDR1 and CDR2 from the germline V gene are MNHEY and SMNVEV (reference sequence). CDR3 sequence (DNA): TGTGCCAGCAGTCTACAGGGTTTCCATCAGCCCCAGCATTTT. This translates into CASSLQGFHQPQHF.